The 29 T cell receptor beta chains below all came from one sample that was sequenced in a study of blood T cell repertoires in COVID-19. TCRdb's copy holds only in-frame clones and misses some; the assay was immunoSEQ multiplex PCR. The top ten hold 35% to 45% of the sample, which has about 35,000 clones, around 83% seen once. The sequenced sample consisted of peripheral blood. These TCRs come from a man aged 55 to 70 with active or convalescent COVID-19.

This clone was seen a single time. The V gene is TRBV6-6, the J gene TRBJ1-6, with 10 bases that match TRBD1. The trim removed 2 bases at V and 14 bases at J, leaving 9 bases unmatched. Germline V CDR1 and CDR2: MNHNY, SVGAGI (reference sequence). CDR3 length equals 15 residues. In nucleotides, the CDR3 is TGTGCCAGCAGTTACCCGGGACAGGGGATTCCAGCCCTCCACTTT. Its translation is CASSYPGQGIPALHF.

By share of the sample, this clone is medium-sized (0.01 to 0.1%). The rearrangement joins TRBV12-5 to TRBJ2-7, with TRBD1 matching over 8 bases. There are 19 residues in the CDR3. In germline, CDR1 is LGHNT, CDR2 FRNRAP. The V and J ends lost 6 bases and 0 bases, in that order; junction bases with no gene match: 19. For the CDR3, the DNA is TGTGCTAGTGGCCCCAATCAATCCGGACAGGGACTCAACTCCTACGAGCAGTACGTC. Protein sequence: CASGPNQSGQGLNSYEQYV.

The V and J genes are TRBV5-4 and TRBJ2-1; 10 bases match TRBD2. V shed 6 bases and J 7 bases; nucleotides not matched to a gene: 7. Germline CDR1 and CDR2: SGHNT and YYREEE (reference sequence). The CDR3 extends over 14 amino acids. CDR3 loop: CASTPGLARNEQFF. The CDR3 coding sequence is TGTGCCAGCACACCGGGACTAGCGAGGAATGAGCAGTTCTTC. The full variable domain, rest sourced from reference TRBV5-4 and TRBJ2-1, is ETGVTQSPTHLIKTRGQQVTLRCSSQSGHNTVSWYQQALGQGPQFIFQYYREEENGRGNFPPRFSGLQFPNYSSELNVNALELDDSALYLCASTPGLARNEQFFGPGTRLTVL.

The rearrangement joins TRBV5-1 to TRBJ2-2; D ambiguous. CDR1 and CDR2 from the germline V gene are SGHRS and YFSETQ. The length of the CDR3 is 15 residues. Trimming shortened V by 0 bases and J by 5 bases, and 11 bases separated the two germline ends. CDR3 sequence reads: CASSLDVVLTGELFF. The CDR3 nucleotides read TGCGCCAGCAGCTTGGATGTAGTCTTGACCGGGGAGCTGTTTTTT.

This clone was counted only a few times. The chain couples TRBV4-1 to TRBJ1-3, with D uncertain. The CDR3 runs 18 residues. Germline-derived CDR1 and CDR2 are MGHRA and YSYEKL. V was clipped by 4 bases and J by 5 bases, with 24 bases between them. The chain's CDR3 is CASSPTRPDLWWRNTIYF. The CDR3 DNA is TGCGCCAGCAGCCCCACAAGACCCGACTTGTGGTGGAGAAACACCATATATTTT.

The rearrangement uses TRBV24-1 and TRBJ2-4; the match to TRBD1 covers 8 bases. The J segment lost 8 bases and the V segment lost 9 bases, leaving 8 bases of the junction unmatched. The CDR3 sequence is 13 residues long. Germline V gene lookup returns CDR1 KGHDR and CDR2 SFDVKD. The CDR3 DNA follows: TGTGCCACCCGGGACAGGTATGAGGACATTCAGTACTTC. Its protein product is CATRDRYEDIQYF.

The chain joins TRBV3-1 (or the pseudogene TRBV3-2) to TRBJ2-1, with D unresolved. The CDR3 spans 14 residues. Trimming removed 1 base at V and 5 bases at J, with 9 bases between. The germline V gene has CDR1 LGHDT and CDR2 YNNKEL (reference sequence). DNA of the CDR3: TGTGCCAGCAGCCAAGCAGGTGTGAACAATGAGCAGTTCTTC. Translation gives CASSQAGVNNEQFF.

The table lists this clone with a count of one. The CDR3 region is CASSVSGGKNGELFF. The CDR3 coding sequence is TGTGCCAGCAGCGTAAGCGGGGGAAAGAACGGGGAGCTGTTTTTT. The chain has TRBV9 and TRBJ2-2; 8 nucleotides agree with TRBD2. The CDR3 sequence is 15 residues long. Losses at the gene ends were 1 base for V and 7 bases for J; bases not matched to a gene: 6. Germline V gene lookup returns CDR1 SGDLS and CDR2 YYNGEE.

The rearrangement uses TRBV11-3 and TRBJ1-4; D is uncertain. The CDR3 is made up of 12 amino acids. Germline CDR1 and CDR2: SGHNT and YENEEA. V was trimmed by 8 bases and J by 8 bases, leaving 12 bases between them. DNA for the CDR3: TGTGCCAGCCCTTCGGCGGGGGAAAAACTGTTTTTT. Translating it yields CASPSAGEKLFF.

This chain links TRBV5-8 with TRBJ2-1, with 9 bases that match TRBD2. Germline CDR1 reads SGHTS; CDR2 reads YDEGEE. The CDR3 loop spans 17 amino acids. With 4 bases clipped from V and 7 bases from J, the junction kept 15 bases outside the gene matches. CDR3: CASSPPPGLASGNEQFF. Written as DNA, the CDR3 is TGTGCCAGCAGCCCCCCCCCGGGACTAGCTTCGGGAAATGAGCAGTTCTTC.

This clone was observed a single time. This chain joins TRBV9 and TRBJ2-1; D is undetermined. The length of the CDR3 is 13 residues. Trimming pared 7 bases from V and 7 bases from J, leaving 15 bases between. CDR1 and CDR2 from the germline V gene are SGDLS and YYNGEE. The CDR3 sequence: CASSPTGWNEQFF. Written as DNA, the CDR3 is TGTGCCAGCTCCCCTACCGGGTGGAATGAGCAGTTCTTC.

The chain uses TRBV6-6 and TRBJ1-2; D call uncertain. V shed 2 bases and J shed 0 bases, with 7 bases lying between them. In germline, CDR1 is MNHNY, CDR2 SVGAGI (reference sequence). The length of the CDR3 is 14 residues. The CDR3 here is CASSYLPANYGYTF. CDR3 nucleotides: TGTGCCAGCAGTTACCTACCCGCTAACTATGGCTACACCTTC.

J is TRBJ1-2 and V is TRBV19; 9 bases fit TRBD1. The CDR3 covers 17 residues. V was pared by 4 bases and J by 8 bases, with 17 bases of the junction left unmatched. Per germline, CDR1 LNHDA and CDR2 SQIVND (reference sequence). The CDR3 sequence is CASSSLRDRALGTGYTF. CDR3 bases: TGTGCCAGTAGTAGCCTCCGGGACAGGGCTTTAGGGACGGGCTACACCTTC.

This sequence joins TRBV6-6 and TRBJ1-4; no firm D call. This CDR3 has 11 amino acids. Germline values: CDR1 MNHNY, CDR2 SVGAGI (reference sequence). Trimming removed 7 bases at V and 6 bases at J, with 6 bases between. The CDR3 loop is CASTGYEKLFF. CDR3 bases: TGTGCCAGCACAGGTTATGAAAAACTGTTTTTT.

This rearrangement joins TRBV30 to TRBJ1-2; D is uncertain. This CDR3 is built from 12 residues. Between the trimmed V and J ends, which lost 1 base and 4 bases, there was a span of 7 bases. Germline CDR1 and CDR2: GTSNPN and SVGIG (reference sequence). In DNA, the CDR3 is TGTGCCTGGAGTGGCGGTTCCTATGGCTACACCTTC. Protein: CAWSGGSYGYTF.

The sample holds one count of this clone. This chain joins TRBV2 and TRBJ1-4; a weak D match, TRBD1 (5 bases). Germline V gives CDR1 SNHLY, CDR2 FYNNEI. The germline V and J ends were trimmed by 6 bases and 7 bases, with 18 bases remaining between them. The length of the CDR3 is 15 residues. For the CDR3, the DNA is TGTGCCAGCAGGGGGTCACAGGTTTCGGCTGAAAAACTGTTTTTT. As protein: CASRGSQVSAEKLFF. Full variable domain (rest looked up from reference TRBV2 and TRBJ1-4): EPEVTQTPSHQVTQMGQEVILRCVPISNHLYFYWYRQILGQKVEFLVSFYNNEISEKSEIFDDQFSVERPDGSNFTLKIRSTKLEDSAMYFCASRGSQVSAEKLFFGSGTQLSVL.

For the CDR3, the DNA is TGTGCCAGCAGTTTTGGGACAGCCGGGACCCAGTACTTC. Amino acids: CASSFGTAGTQYF. The rearrangement joins TRBV28 to TRBJ2-5; 7 bases agree with TRBD1. CDR1 MDHEN and CDR2 SYDVKM come from the germline V gene. V was clipped by 3 bases and J by 7 bases; unmatched bases: 5. There are 13 residues in the CDR3.

The gene calls are TRBV4-1 and TRBJ2-1; D is unresolved. CDR3 size: 16 residues. V lost 0 bases and J lost 9, with 18 bases in between. Germline V CDR1 and CDR2: MGHRA, YSYEKL. In DNA form, the CDR3 reads TGCGCCAGCAGCCAAGATGCGACCCGGAGAGCCCCTGAGCAGTTCTTC. Amino acid sequence: CASSQDATRRAPEQFF.

V gene TRBV19 combines with J gene TRBJ1-1, with 9 bases matching TRBD1. This CDR3 spans 13 amino acids. The germline V gene has CDR1 LNHDA and CDR2 SQIVND (reference sequence). The J segment lost 3 bases and the V segment lost 8 bases, leaving 4 bases of the junction unmatched. CDR3 sequence reads: CASGTGRDTEAFF. CDR3 DNA sequence: TGTGCCAGTGGGACAGGGAGAGACACTGAAGCTTTCTTT. Together with reference TRBV19 and TRBJ1-1, the CDR3 gives the full variable domain: DGGITQSPKYLFRKEGQNVTLSCEQNLNHDAMYWYRQDPGQGLRLIYYSQIVNDFQKGDIAEGYSVSREKKESFPLTVTSAQKNPTAFYLCASGTGRDTEAFFGQGTRLTVV.

The chain recombines TRBV4-2 with TRBJ1-2, with TRBD1 matching 7 bases. With 0 bases clipped from V and 8 bases from J, the junction kept 9 bases outside the gene matches. CDR3 length equals 15 residues. Germline loops: CDR1 LGHNA, CDR2 YNFKEQ. CDR3: CASSQERDSRWGYTF. In DNA form, the CDR3 reads TGTGCCAGCAGCCAAGAGCGGGACAGCCGGTGGGGCTACACCTTC.

J is TRBJ2-5 and V is TRBV15, with a tentative D call TRBD1 (5 bases). Per germline, CDR1 LNHNV and CDR2 YYDKDF (reference sequence). V was trimmed by 0 bases and J by 5 bases, leaving 13 bases between them. The CDR3 is made up of 15 amino acids. This CDR3 is CATSRDSGARETQYF. The CDR3, as DNA: TGTGCCACCAGCAGAGATTCTGGGGCCCGGGAGACCCAGTACTTC.

In this sample, this clone turned up once. This chain links TRBV24-1 with TRBJ2-3; 10 nucleotides line up with TRBD1. Germline CDR1 and CDR2: KGHDR and SFDVKD. Trimming at V came to 3 bases and at J to 1 base, leaving 6 bases not matched to a gene. This CDR3 spans 17 amino acids. This CDR3 reads CATSDRTGGRGTDTQYF. The DNA for the CDR3 is TGTGCCACCAGTGATAGGACAGGGGGACGGGGCACAGATACGCAGTATTTT.

The rearrangement uses TRBV19 and TRBJ1-1; 7 bases are shared with TRBD1. The junction had 14 bases not matched to a gene; V was cut back by 3 bases and J by 1 base. Germline CDR1 is LNHDA and CDR2 is SQIVND (reference sequence). This CDR3 comprises 18 residues. In DNA, the CDR3 is TGTGCCAGTAGTATCCAGACAGGGCCCGGGATAGGGAACACTGAAGCTTTCTTT. As protein: CASSIQTGPGIGNTEAFF.

The gene calls are TRBV6-5 and TRBJ2-1; maybe TRBD2 (7 bases). Germline CDR1 and CDR2: MNHEY and SVGAGI. This CDR3 contains 15 residues. Trimming took off 6 bases at V and 8 bases at J, with 20 bases between the two ends. CDR3 DNA: TGTGCCAGCAGGTCGGGGGGCGGACAGAGGCATGAGCAGTTCTTC. Its translation: CASRSGGGQRHEQFF.

This clone showed up just a few times. The chain carries TRBV27 and TRBJ2-7; possibly TRBD1 for D (5 bases). Between the trimmed V and J ends, which lost 3 bases and 3 bases, there was a span of 12 bases. Germline V gene sequence: CDR1 MNHEY, CDR2 SMNVEV (reference sequence). The CDR3 loop spans 14 amino acids. DNA of the CDR3: TGTGCCAGCAGTTTTCGTCAGGGTAGCTACGAGCAGTACGTC. It specifies CASSFRQGSYEQYV.

This chain connects TRBV19 to TRBJ1-3; the match to TRBD1 covers 7 bases. The CDR3 runs to 16 residues. Losses at the gene ends were 6 bases for V and 4 bases for J; bases not matched to a gene: 12. Germline V gives CDR1 LNHDA, CDR2 SQIVND (reference sequence). The CDR3 bases are TGTGCCAGTAGCCTCCGGACAGGCAGTTCGGGAAACACCATATATTTT. This sequence encodes CASSLRTGSSGNTIYF.

The chain uses TRBV28 and TRBJ1-6, with TRBD1 matching 8 bases. The CDR3 has 17 amino acids. The V and J ends lost 6 bases and 13 bases, in that order; junction bases with no gene match: 20. Germline lookup yields CDR1 MDHEN and CDR2 SYDVKM. The CDR3 spells CASSSPRTGRSQGPLHF. The CDR3 nucleotides read TGTGCCAGCAGCTCTCCTCGGACAGGGCGCTCTCAAGGGCCCCTCCACTTT. The full variable domain, rest sourced from reference TRBV28 and TRBJ1-6, is DVKVTQSSRYLVKRTGEKVFLECVQDMDHENMFWYRQDPGLGLRLIYFSYDVKMKEKGDIPEGYSVSREKKERFSLILESASTNQTSMYLCASSSPRTGRSQGPLHFGNGTRLTVT.

This chain links TRBV25-1 with TRBJ2-3; D might be TRBD1 (6 bases). CDR3 size: 14 residues. V was clipped by 1 base and J by 4 bases, with 9 bases between them. The germline V gene has CDR1 MGHDK and CDR2 SYGVNS. Written as DNA, the CDR3 is TGTGCCAGCAGTGAATTTAAGGGGGCAGATACGCAGTATTTT. It specifies CASSEFKGADTQYF. The variable domain in full, with the rest retrieved from reference TRBV25-1 and TRBJ2-3, is EADIYQTPRYLVIGTGKKITLECSQTMGHDKMYWYQQDPGMELHLIHYSYGVNSTEKGDLSSESTVSRIRTEHFPLTLESARPSHTSQYLCASSEFKGADTQYFGPGTRLTVL.

This clone has more than one count but fewer than ten. The chain links TRBV12-3 or TRBV12-4 to TRBJ1-6; D may be TRBD1 (5 bases). V lost 8 bases and J lost 7, with 9 bases in between. The CDR3 covers 12 residues. For the CDR3, the DNA is TGTGCCAGCGGTAAGGGGAATTCACCCCTCCACTTT. Translated, it gives CASGKGNSPLHF.